The source of this T cell receptor (beta chain) is a study of T cell repertoires in cytomegalovirus infection. Across the whole study: Epitope selection comprised recently identified HLA-C-restricted CMV epitopes and well-studied HLA-B-restricted CMV epitopes.

Trimming removed 0 bases from V and 5 bases from J, with 19 bases in between. Germline V gives CDR1 SGHAT, CDR2 FQNNGV. The CDR3 is made up of 17 amino acids. Overall study results and limits: CMV carriers having the relevant HLA were flagged by cumulative public TCR beta family frequency. CMV-specific HLA-C-restricted TCR beta clonotypes dominated the ex vivo response.

TCRdb used MiXCR to reprocess the reads, holding one entry per CDR3 protein. This sample has about 110,000 distinct CDR3 sequences, with over 25% found just once. About this clonotype: Its specificity is not known.

The sequence came from a human donor in good health (CMV status not recorded). Some clones in this sample may be carry-over from other donors' samples. The sample consisted of CD8+ T cells from cultured PBMCs, taken from culture after CMV antigen stimulation. V and J are TRBV11-2 and TRBJ2-5; possible D gene TRBD1, 6 bases. CDR3 protein: CASSLEGIGTPRETQYF. The CDR3 DNA sequence: TGTGCCAGCAGCTTAGAGGGAATCGGGACACCGAGGGAGACCCAGTACTTC.